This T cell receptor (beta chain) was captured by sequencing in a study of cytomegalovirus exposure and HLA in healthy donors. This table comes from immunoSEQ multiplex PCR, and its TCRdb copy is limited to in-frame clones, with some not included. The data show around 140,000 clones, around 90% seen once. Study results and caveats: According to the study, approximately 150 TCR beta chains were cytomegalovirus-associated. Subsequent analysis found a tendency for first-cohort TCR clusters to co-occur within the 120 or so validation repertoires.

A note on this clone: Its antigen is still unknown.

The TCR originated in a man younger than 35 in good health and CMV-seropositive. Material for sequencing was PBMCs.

The CDR3 sequence: CASSLLLNEKLFF. As DNA, the CDR3 is TGCGCCAGCAGCCTACTTCTGAATGAAAAACTGTTTTTT. The chain has TRBV4-1 and TRBJ1-4; D gene uncertain. Germline V gene sequence: CDR1 MGHRA, CDR2 YSYEKL. CDR3 length: 13 amino acids. Trimming removed 4 bases at V and 5 bases at J, with 8 bases between.